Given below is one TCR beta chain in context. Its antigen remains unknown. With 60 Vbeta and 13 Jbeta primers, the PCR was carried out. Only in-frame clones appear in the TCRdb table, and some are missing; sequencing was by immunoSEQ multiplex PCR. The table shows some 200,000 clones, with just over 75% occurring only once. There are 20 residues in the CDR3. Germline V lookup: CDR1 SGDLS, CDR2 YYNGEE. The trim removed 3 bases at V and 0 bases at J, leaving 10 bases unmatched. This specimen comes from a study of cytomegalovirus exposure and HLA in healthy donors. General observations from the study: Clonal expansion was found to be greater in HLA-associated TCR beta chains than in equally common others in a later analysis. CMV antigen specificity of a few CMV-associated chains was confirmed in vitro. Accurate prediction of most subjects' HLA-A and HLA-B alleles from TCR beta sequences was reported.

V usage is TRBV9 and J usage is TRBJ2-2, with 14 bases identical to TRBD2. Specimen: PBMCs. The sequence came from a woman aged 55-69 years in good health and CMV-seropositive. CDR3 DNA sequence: TGTGCCAGCAGCGCGAAGGGACTAGCGGGGGCCGGGTCGAACACCGGGGAGCTGTTTTTT. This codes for CASSAKGLAGAGSNTGELFF.